This TCR beta chain stems from a study of T cell responses to AZD1222 COVID-19 vaccine. A word on this clone: Its antigen remains unidentified.

Repertoires were generated with immunoSEQ multiplex PCR, while TCRdb's copy carries only in-frame clones and drops some. The sample includes roughly 180,000 clones, 92% of them seen just once. General study findings and limits: Spike-specific TCR breadth and depth rose after two AZD1222 doses. Clonal diversity was possibly underestimated, and the donors were mostly white British, with more females. Nearly half of spike-specific TCRs reportedly target variant regions that are unmutated in the B.1.351 and B.1.1.7 variants.

Germline V CDR1 and CDR2: LNHDA, SQIVND (reference sequence). The CDR3 contains 15 residues. V dropped 6 bases and J dropped 6 bases, with 15 bases sitting between them. The rearrangement links TRBV19 to TRBJ1-6; weak D call: TRBD1 (5 bases). This clonotype was sampled from an adult who received the AZD1222 COVID-19 vaccine. The sequenced sample was peripheral blood, obtained 28 days after the second AZD1222 dose. CDR3 amino acids: CASSWTTASNSPLHF. The CDR3 DNA follows: TGTGCCAGTAGCTGGACAACGGCTAGTAATTCACCCCTCCACTTT.